This T cell receptor (beta chain) was recorded in a study of blood T cell repertoires in COVID-19. Background on the study: Specimens from acute and convalescent COVID-19 originated in the United States, Italy and Spain. The cDNA or gDNA used as material had been derived from T cells, B-cell-depleted T cells, or PBMCs.

The CDR3 is 16 amino acids. Germline CDR1 reads SGHTA; CDR2 reads FQGNSA. Between the trimmed V and J ends, which lost 6 bases and 0 bases, there was a span of 18 bases. In the source study's methods: Researchers report that nucleated cell counts were estimated from reference gene primer amplification. The data were produced by immunoSEQ multiplex PCR, yet TCRdb's version contains in-frame clones alone and is incomplete. V, J and clone size were drawn from that table, and D and trimming were deduced from the DNA. The sample consists of 200,000 to 250,000 clones, 75% to 90% of them appearing once. J is TRBJ2-7 and V is TRBV7-2; possibly TRBD2 for D (5 bases). The sample taken for sequencing was peripheral blood. This TCR was sampled from a woman aged 70 to 79 with active or convalescent COVID-19. CDR3 region: CASRPPRATPSYEQYF. CDR3 nucleotides: TGTGCCAGCAGACCGCCGAGGGCCACCCCCTCCTACGAGCAGTACTTC.